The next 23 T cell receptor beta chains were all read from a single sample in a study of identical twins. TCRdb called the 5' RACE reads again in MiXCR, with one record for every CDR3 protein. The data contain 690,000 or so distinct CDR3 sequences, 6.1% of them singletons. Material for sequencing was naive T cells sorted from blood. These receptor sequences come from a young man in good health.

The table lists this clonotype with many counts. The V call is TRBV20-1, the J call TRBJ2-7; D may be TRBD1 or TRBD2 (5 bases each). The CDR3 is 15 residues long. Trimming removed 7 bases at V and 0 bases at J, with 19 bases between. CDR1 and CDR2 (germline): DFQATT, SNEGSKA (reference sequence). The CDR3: CSVIIRGRLSYEQYF. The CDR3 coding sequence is TGCAGTGTCATCATTCGGGGCCGTCTCTCCTACGAGCAGTACTTC.

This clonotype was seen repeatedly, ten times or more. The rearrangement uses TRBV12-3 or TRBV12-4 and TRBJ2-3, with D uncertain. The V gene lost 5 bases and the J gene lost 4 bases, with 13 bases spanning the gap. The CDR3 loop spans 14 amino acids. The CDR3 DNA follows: TGTGCCAGCAGTCACACGGCAAGTTCAGATACGCAGTATTTT. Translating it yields CASSHTASSDTQYF.

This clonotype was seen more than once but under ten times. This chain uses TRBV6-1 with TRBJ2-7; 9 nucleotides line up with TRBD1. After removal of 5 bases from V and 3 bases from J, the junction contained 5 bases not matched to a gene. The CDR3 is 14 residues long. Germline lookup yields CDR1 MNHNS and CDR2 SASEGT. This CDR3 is CASSRTGAFYEQYF. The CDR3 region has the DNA TGTGCCAGCAGTCGGACAGGGGCTTTCTACGAGCAGTACTTC.

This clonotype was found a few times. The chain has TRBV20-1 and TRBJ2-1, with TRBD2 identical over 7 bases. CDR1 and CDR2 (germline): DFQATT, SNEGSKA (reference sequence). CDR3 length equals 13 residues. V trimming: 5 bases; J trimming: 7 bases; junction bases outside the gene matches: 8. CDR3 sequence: CSALGLESNEQFF. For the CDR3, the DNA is TGCAGTGCTCTTGGACTAGAGTCGAATGAGCAGTTCTTC.

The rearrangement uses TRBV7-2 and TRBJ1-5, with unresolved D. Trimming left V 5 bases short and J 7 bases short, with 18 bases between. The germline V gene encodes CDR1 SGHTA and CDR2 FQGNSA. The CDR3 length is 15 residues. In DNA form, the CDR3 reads TGTGCCAGCAGCCCCGGGTCGAGGACCGGGCAGCCCCAGCATTTT. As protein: CASSPGSRTGQPQHF.

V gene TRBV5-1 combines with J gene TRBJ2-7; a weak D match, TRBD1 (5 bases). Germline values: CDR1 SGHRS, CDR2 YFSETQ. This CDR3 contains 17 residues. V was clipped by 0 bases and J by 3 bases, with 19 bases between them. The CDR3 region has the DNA TGCGCCAGCAGCTTGGCTCTTCGGCAGGGTGGGGACTACGAGCAGTACTTC. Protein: CASSLALRQGGDYEQYF.

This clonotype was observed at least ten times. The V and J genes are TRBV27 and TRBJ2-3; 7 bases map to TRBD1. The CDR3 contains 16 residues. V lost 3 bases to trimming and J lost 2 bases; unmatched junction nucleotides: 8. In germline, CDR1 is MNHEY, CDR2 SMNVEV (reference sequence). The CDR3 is CASSFIGTANTDTQYF. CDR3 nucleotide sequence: TGTGCCAGCAGTTTTATCGGGACAGCCAACACAGATACGCAGTATTTT.

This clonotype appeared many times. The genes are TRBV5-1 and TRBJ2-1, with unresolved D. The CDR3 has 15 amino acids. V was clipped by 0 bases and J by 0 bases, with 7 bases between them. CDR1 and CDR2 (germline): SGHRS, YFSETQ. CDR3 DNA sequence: TGCGCCAGCAGCTTGGAAAGGAGCTCCTACAATGAGCAGTTCTTC. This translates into CASSLERSSYNEQFF.

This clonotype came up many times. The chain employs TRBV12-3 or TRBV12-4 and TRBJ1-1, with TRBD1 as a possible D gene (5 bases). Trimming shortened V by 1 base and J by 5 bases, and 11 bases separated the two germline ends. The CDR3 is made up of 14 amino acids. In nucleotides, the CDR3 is TGTGCCAGCAGTTTAGAAGGGGCAGGTACTGAAGCTTTCTTT. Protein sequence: CASSLEGAGTEAFF.

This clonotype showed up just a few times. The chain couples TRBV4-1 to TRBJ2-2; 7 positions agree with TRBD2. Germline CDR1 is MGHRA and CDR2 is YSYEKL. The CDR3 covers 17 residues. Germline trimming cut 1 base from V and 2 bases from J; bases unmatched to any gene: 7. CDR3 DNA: TGCGCCAGCAGCCAAGCTTATGCGGGAGACAACACCGGGGAGCTGTTTTTT. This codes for CASSQAYAGDNTGELFF.

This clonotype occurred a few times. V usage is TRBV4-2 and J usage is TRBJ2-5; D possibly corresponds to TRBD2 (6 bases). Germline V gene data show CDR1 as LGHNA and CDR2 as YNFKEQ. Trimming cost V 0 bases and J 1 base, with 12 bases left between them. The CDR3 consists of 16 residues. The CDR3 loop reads CASSQDWREAQETQYF. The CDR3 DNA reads TGTGCCAGCAGCCAAGATTGGAGGGAGGCCCAAGAGACCCAGTACTTC.

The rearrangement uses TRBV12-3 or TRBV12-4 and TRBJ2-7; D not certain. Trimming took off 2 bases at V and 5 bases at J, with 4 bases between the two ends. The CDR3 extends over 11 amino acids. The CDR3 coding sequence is TGTGCCAGCAGTTTAAACGACGAGCAGTACTTC. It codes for CASSLNDEQYF.

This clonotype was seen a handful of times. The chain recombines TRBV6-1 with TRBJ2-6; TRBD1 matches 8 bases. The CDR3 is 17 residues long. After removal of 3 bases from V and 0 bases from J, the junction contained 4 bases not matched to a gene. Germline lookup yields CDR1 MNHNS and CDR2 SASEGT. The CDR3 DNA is TGTGCCAGCAGTGATAGACAGGGGATCTCTGGGGCCAACGTCCTGACTTTC. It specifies CASSDRQGISGANVLTF.

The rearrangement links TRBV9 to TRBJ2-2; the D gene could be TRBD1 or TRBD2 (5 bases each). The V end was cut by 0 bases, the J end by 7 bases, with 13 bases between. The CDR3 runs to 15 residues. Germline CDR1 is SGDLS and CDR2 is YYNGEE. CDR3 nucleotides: TGTGCCAGCAGCGTAGGTAGTCGGGACCACGGGGAGCTGTTTTTT. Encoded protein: CASSVGSRDHGELFF.

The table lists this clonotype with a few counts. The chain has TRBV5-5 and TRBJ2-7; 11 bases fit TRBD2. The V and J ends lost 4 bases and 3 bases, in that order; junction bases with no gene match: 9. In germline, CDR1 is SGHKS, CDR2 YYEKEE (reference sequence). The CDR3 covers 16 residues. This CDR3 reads CASSGTTSGKLYEQYF. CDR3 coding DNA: TGTGCCAGCAGCGGAACGACTAGCGGGAAACTCTACGAGCAGTACTTC.

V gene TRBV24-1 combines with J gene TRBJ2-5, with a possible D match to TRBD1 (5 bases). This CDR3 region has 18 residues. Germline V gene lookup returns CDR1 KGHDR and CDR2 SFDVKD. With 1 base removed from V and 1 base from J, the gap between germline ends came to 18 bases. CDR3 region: CATSDFTIGWGFQETQYF. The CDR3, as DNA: TGTGCCACCAGTGATTTCACGATAGGGTGGGGCTTCCAAGAGACCCAGTACTTC.

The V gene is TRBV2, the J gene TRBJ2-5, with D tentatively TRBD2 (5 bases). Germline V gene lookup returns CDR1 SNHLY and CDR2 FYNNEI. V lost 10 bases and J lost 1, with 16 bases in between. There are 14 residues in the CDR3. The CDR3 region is CATAGRASQETQYF. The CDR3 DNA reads TGTGCCACCGCCGGGCGGGCCTCCCAAGAGACCCAGTACTTC.

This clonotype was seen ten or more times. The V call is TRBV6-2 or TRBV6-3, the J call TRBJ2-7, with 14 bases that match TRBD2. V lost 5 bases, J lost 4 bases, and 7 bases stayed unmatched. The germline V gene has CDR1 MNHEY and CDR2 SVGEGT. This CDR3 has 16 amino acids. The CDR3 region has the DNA TGTGCCAGCAGTCTCGCGGGACTAGCGGGAGTGTACGAGCAGTACGTC. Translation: CASSLAGLAGVYEQYV.

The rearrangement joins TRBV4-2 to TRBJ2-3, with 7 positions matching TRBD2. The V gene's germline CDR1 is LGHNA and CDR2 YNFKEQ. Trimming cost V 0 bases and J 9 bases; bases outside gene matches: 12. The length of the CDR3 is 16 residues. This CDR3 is CASSQDFGGRRGTQYF. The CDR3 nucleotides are TGTGCCAGCAGCCAAGATTTTGGCGGGAGAAGAGGCACGCAGTATTTT.

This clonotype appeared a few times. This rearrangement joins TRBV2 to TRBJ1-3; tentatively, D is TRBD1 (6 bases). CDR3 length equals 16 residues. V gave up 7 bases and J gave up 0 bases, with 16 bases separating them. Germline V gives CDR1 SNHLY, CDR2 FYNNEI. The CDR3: CASTLDRLDSGNTIYF. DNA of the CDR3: TGTGCCAGCACACTGGACAGACTTGACTCTGGAAACACCATATATTTT. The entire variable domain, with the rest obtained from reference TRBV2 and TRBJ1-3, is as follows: EPEVTQTPSHQVTQMGQEVILRCVPISNHLYFYWYRQILGQKVEFLVSFYNNEISEKSEIFDDQFSVERPDGSNFTLKIRSTKLEDSAMYFCASTLDRLDSGNTIYFGEGSWLTVV.

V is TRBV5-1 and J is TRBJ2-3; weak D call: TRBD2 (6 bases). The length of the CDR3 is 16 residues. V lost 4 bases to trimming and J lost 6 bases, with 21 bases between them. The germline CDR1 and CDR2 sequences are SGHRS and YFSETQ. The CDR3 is CASSTQAGLSVDTQYF. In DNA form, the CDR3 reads TGCGCCAGCAGCACCCAGGCGGGACTGTCAGTTGATACGCAGTATTTT.

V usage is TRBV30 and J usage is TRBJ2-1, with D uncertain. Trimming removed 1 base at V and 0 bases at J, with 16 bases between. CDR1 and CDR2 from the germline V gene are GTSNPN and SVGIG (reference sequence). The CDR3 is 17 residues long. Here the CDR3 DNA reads TGTGCCTGGAGTGGTCTTGTTGCGCTGAGCTCCTACAATGAGCAGTTCTTC. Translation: CAWSGLVALSSYNEQFF.

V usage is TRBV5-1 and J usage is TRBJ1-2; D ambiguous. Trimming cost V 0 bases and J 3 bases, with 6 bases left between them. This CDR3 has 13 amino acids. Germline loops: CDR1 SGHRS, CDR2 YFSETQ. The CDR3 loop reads CASSLGRYYGYTF. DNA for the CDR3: TGCGCCAGCAGCTTGGGCAGGTACTATGGCTACACCTTC.